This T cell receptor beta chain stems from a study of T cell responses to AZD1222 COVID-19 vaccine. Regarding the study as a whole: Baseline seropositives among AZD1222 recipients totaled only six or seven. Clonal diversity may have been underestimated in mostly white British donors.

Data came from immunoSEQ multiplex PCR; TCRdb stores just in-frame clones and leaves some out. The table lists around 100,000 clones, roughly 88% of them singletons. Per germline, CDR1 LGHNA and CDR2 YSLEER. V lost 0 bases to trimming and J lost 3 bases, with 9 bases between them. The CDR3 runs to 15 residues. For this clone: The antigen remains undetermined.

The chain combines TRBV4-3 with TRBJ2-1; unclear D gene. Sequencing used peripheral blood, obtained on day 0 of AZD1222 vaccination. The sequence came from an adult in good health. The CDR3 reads CASSQEGTLYNEQFF. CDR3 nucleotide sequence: TGCGCCAGCAGCCAAGAAGGAACCCTCTACAATGAGCAGTTCTTC.